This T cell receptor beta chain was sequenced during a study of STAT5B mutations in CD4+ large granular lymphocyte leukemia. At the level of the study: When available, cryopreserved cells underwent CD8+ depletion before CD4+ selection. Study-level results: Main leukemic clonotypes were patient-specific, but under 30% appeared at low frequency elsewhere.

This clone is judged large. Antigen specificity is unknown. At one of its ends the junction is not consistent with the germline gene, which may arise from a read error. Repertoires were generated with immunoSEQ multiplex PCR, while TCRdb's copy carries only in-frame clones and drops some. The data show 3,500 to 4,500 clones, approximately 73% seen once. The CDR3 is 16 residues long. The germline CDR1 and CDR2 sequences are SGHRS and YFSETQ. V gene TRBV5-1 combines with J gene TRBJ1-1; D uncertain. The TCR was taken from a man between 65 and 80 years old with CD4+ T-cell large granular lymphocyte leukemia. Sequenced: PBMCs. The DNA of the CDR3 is TGCGCCAGCAGCTTGGCCGAGGAGGGTTGGAACCCTGAAGCTTTCTTT. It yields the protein CASSLAEEGWNPEAFF.